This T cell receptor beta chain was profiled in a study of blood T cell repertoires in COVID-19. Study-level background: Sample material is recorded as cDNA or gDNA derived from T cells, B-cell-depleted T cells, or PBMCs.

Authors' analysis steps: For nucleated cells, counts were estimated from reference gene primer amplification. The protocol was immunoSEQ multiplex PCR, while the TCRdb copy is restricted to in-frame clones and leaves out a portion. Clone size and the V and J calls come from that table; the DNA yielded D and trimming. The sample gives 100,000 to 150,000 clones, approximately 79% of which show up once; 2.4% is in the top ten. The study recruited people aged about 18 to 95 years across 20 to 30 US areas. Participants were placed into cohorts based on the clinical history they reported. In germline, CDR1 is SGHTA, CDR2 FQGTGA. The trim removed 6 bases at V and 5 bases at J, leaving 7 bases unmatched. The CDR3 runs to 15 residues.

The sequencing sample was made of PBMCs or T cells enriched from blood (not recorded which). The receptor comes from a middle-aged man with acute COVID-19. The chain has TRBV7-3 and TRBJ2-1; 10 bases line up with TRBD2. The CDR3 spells CASSSSGGNNNEQFF. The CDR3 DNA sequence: TGTGCCAGCAGTAGTAGCGGGGGGAATAACAATGAGCAGTTCTTC.